The clone carrying this TCR beta chain was counted only a few times. This CDR3 region has 13 residues. Germline CDR1 reads SGHRS; CDR2 reads YFSETQ. V was trimmed by 2 bases and J by 4 bases, leaving 6 bases between them. These data belong to a study of blood T cell repertoires in COVID-19. Study at large: Samples representing acute and convalescent COVID-19 were sourced from the United States, Italy and Spain. PBMCs, B-cell-depleted T cells, or T cells provided the cDNA or gDNA that made up the material.

The authors' processing: Reference gene primer amplification in the assay estimated nucleated cell counts. Sequenced by immunoSEQ multiplex PCR; TCRdb stores in-frame clones only, minus some. From that table come the V and J calls and clone size; the DNA was used to work out D and trimming. The sample consists of about 110,000 clones, 88% of them appearing once. The receptor comes from a human donor in a cohort sampled during active COVID-19. The rearrangement joins TRBV5-1 to TRBJ2-2, with D possibly matching TRBD2 (5 bases). Sample: peripheral blood. CDR3 nucleotide sequence: TGCGCCAGCAGCTTTGAGGGCACCGGGGAGCTGTTTTTT. Its protein product is CASSFEGTGELFF.